Listed below are T cell receptor beta chains from one sample, sequenced in a study of cytomegalovirus exposure and HLA in healthy donors. Here immunoSEQ multiplex PCR was the method, and the copy in TCRdb shows in-frame clones only, minus some. The table lists 150,000 or so clones, 80% of them singletons. Source material: PBMCs. These receptors came from a man aged 18 to 35 in good health and CMV-seropositive. CDR3s include the opening cysteine and the closing phenylalanine or tryptophan. A D gene is named only where the DNA matches it firmly. The size of a clone is reported for some rows only, either as once, few or many, or as a class for expanded clones.

J	V	D	size	DNA	CDR3
TRBJ2-1	TRBV29-1	.	few	TGCAGCGTTGAAGTGTGGGCTAGCGCATACAATGAGCAGTTCTTC	CSVEVWASAYNEQFF
TRBJ2-5	TRBV29-1	.	.	TGCAGCTTACGGGAAGAGACCCAGTACTTC	CSLREETQYF
TRBJ2-7	TRBV11-1	.	once	TGTGCCAGCAGCTTTGAAAGGGGCCCCTACGAGCAGTACTTC	CASSFERGPYEQYF
TRBJ2-1	TRBV2	.	.	TGTGCCAGCATCGAGACCCCCAGGGAGCAGTTCTTC	CASIETPREQFF
TRBJ1-1	TRBV4-2	TRBD1	once	TGTGCCAGCAGCCAAGATTGGGGACAGGGGGCGAAGCGCGCTGAAGCTTTCTTT	CASSQDWGQGAKRAEAFF
TRBJ1-1	TRBV5-1	.	.	TGCGCCAGCAGCTCGACGCGGGAGGGGCGCGGGACTGAAGCTTTCTTT	CASSSTREGRGTEAFF
TRBJ2-6	TRBV28	TRBD2	.	TGTGCCAGCAGTTGGACCCAGCTAGCGGGAGGGATTGGGGCCAACGTCCTGACTTTC	CASSWTQLAGGIGANVLTF
TRBJ2-7	TRBV10-3	.	.	TGTGCCATCAGTGAGTCGGAGACCTCGCCATACGAGCAGTACTTC	CAISESETSPYEQYF
TRBJ2-2	TRBV4-3	TRBD2	.	TGCGCCAGCAGCCAAGAGAGCATAGCGGGATTCACAACCGAGGGCGGGGAGCTGTTTTTT	CASSQESIAGFTTEGGELFF
TRBJ1-5	TRBV7-2	.	.	TGTGCCAGCAGCTTAGGGCCGCTCAATCAGCCCCAGCATTTT	CASSLGPLNQPQHF
TRBJ2-1	TRBV5-6	TRBD2	.	TGTGCCAGCAGCTTGGTAGCGGGAGCTGGCAATGAGCAGTTCTTC	CASSLVAGAGNEQFF
TRBJ1-5	TRBV28	TRBD1	.	TGTGCCAGCAGTCCGGGACAGGGGGCGAAGCCCCAGCATTTT	CASSPGQGAKPQHF
TRBJ2-5	TRBV6-4	.	.	TGTGCCAGCAGTGACTGGGGCGGAGAGACCCAGTACTTC	CASSDWGGETQYF
TRBJ1-2	TRBV15	TRBD1	.	TGTGCCACCAGCACAGACTCAGGGGGTAGCTATGGCTACACCTTC	CATSTDSGGSYGYTF
TRBJ1-2	TRBV2	.	.	TGTGCCAGCACTCACTCGGGAGAAGACTATGGCTACACCTTC	CASTHSGEDYGYTF
TRBJ2-7	TRBV11-2	TRBD1	.	TGTGCCAGCAGAGAACAGGGGGCCTCCTACGAGCAGTACTTC	CASREQGASYEQYF
TRBJ1-2	TRBV30	.	.	TGTGCCTGGAGTGGGGAGTGGGGGCAGGTCTATGGCTACACCTTC	CAWSGEWGQVYGYTF
TRBJ1-2	TRBV6-5	.	.	TGTGCCAGCAGTTACTCATACCCCCCAGGATCCTATGGCTACACCTTC	CASSYSYPPGSYGYTF
TRBJ1-3	TRBV7-2	.	.	TGTGCCAGCAGCTTAGCCGGGGAGAGCTCTGGAAACACCATATATTTT	CASSLAGESSGNTIYF
TRBJ1-1	TRBV29-1	.	few	TGCAGCGTTGTAAGGGGGACTGAAGCTTTCTTT	CSVVRGTEAFF
TRBJ2-7	TRBV7-2	.	.	TGTGCCAGCAGCCGCGTTCGCTCCTACGAGCAGTACTTC	CASSRVRSYEQYF
TRBJ2-1	TRBV14	TRBD2	.	TGTGCCAGCAGCCAACTAGCGGGGATTTACAATGAGCAGTTCTTC	CASSQLAGIYNEQFF
TRBJ1-5	TRBV7-2	TRBD1	.	TGTGCCAGCAGCCGAGCGGACAGGATAGGGAATCAGCCCCAGCATTTT	CASSRADRIGNQPQHF
TRBJ1-5	TRBV5-8	.	.	TGTGCCAGCAGCTTGGTAGGGTCCAGGGGCGGGCAGCCCCAGCATTTT	CASSLVGSRGGQPQHF
TRBJ1-2	TRBV9	TRBD1	few	TGTGCCAGCAGCGTTGACCAGGGGGCCTCGTATTGGGGCTACACCTTC	CASSVDQGASYWGYTF
TRBJ2-7	TRBV7-9	.	few	TGTGCCAGCAGCAATGTTAGACAAGACAGTCCCGAGCAGTACTTC	CASSNVRQDSPEQYF
TRBJ2-3	TRBV18	.	.	TGTGCCAGCTCCCCCACCTCCTCGGGACTGGCCAGAGACACAGATACGCAGTATTTT	CASSPTSSGLARDTDTQYF
TRBJ2-5	TRBV11-2	TRBD1	.	TGTGCCAGCAGCCCAAGACGGCTTACGCGTCAGGGGGAAGAGACCCAGTACTTC	CASSPRRLTRQGEETQYF
TRBJ1-4	TRBV7-9	.	.	TGTGCCAGCAGTCTAGGTGGAGATGTTAATGAAAAACTGTTTTTT	CASSLGGDVNEKLFF
TRBJ2-1	TRBV5-1	.	.	TGCGCCAGCAGCTTGGCTTTCGGGGGCTCCTACAATGAGCAGTTCTTC	CASSLAFGGSYNEQFF
TRBJ2-5	TRBV30	TRBD2	.	TGTGCCTGGAGTTTCGGACTAGCGGAAGAGACCCAGTACTTC	CAWSFGLAEETQYF
TRBJ2-1	TRBV30	TRBD1	.	TGTGCCTGGAGTGTGACAGGGGACTACAATGAGCAGTTCTTC	CAWSVTGDYNEQFF
TRBJ2-5	TRBV5-1	.	few	TGCGCCAGCAGCGGAGGAGAGACCCAGTACTTC	CASSGGETQYF
TRBJ1-2	TRBV11-2	TRBD1	once	TGTGCCAGCAGGCAAACCGACAGGGATGGCTACACCTTC	CASRQTDRDGYTF
TRBJ1-5	TRBV27	.	.	TGTGCCAGCAGCCCCCGCACACAGGGATATAGTCAGCCCCAGCATTTT	CASSPRTQGYSQPQHF
TRBJ2-2	TRBV30	.	few	TGTGCCTGGAGTATGCTGCTAACGAACACCGGGGAGCTGTTTTTT	CAWSMLLTNTGELFF
TRBJ1-1	TRBV19	.	few	TGTGCCAGTAGCCAACAGGGAAGGTGGAGCACTGAAGCTTTCTTT	CASSQQGRWSTEAFF
TRBJ2-7	TRBV28	.	.	TGTGCCAGCAGTTCCCCAGGAGGCCGTTCCTACGAGCAGTACTTC	CASSSPGGRSYEQYF
TRBJ1-2	TRBV11-1	TRBD1	.	TGTGCCAGCAGCTTATCGGGACAGGCTAACTATGGCTACACCTTC	CASSLSGQANYGYTF
TRBJ2-2	TRBV25-1	TRBD2	.	TGTGCCAGCAGTGAAGCGGGATTAGCGGGAGGAACCGGGGAGCTGTTTTTT	CASSEAGLAGGTGELFF
TRBJ2-4	TRBV5-1	TRBD1	.	TGCGCCAGCAAGGACAGGGGCGGGCGGGGAAACATTCAGTACTTC	CASKDRGGRGNIQYF
TRBJ1-1	TRBV5-1	.	.	TGCGCCAGCAGCTTGGATCACAGGGCGACTGAAGCTTTCTTT	CASSLDHRATEAFF
TRBJ2-7	TRBV5-6	TRBD1	.	TGTGCCAGCAGTCTCGGGACAGCCTCCTACGAGCAGTACTTC	CASSLGTASYEQYF
TRBJ2-3	TRBV7-6	TRBD2	.	TGTGCCAGCAGCTTGGAGCGGGAGTCAGATACGCAGTATTTT	CASSLERESDTQYF
TRBJ2-3	TRBV10-2	TRBD1	.	TGCGCCAGCAGTGGGAGACAGGGGACAGATACGCAGTATTTT	CASSGRQGTDTQYF
TRBJ2-2	TRBV28	.	.	TGTGCCAGCAGTTTACAGGGAACCGGGGAGCTGTTTTTT	CASSLQGTGELFF
TRBJ2-2	TRBV19	.	.	TGTGCCAGTAAAGTTGGCAGGTCGGCCACCGGGGAGCTGTTTTTT	CASKVGRSATGELFF
TRBJ2-5	TRBV15	.	.	TGTGCCACCAGCCCACCGCGTTTGCCCCAGTACTTC	CATSPPRLPQYF
TRBJ2-7	TRBV5-5	.	.	TGTGCCAGCAGCTTGGGTGGAGGGGAGCCCTACGAGCAGTACTTC	CASSLGGGEPYEQYF
TRBJ2-7	TRBV7-9	TRBD2	.	TGTGCCAGCAGCTCTCTAGGACTAGCGGGAGGGCCCGACGAGCAGTACTTC	CASSSLGLAGGPDEQYF